What follows are 17 T cell receptor beta chains derived from one specimen sequenced in a study of blood T cell repertoires in COVID-19. Here immunoSEQ multiplex PCR was the method, and the copy in TCRdb shows in-frame clones only, minus some. This table holds roughly 80,000 clones, roughly 80% found once. Sequenced material: peripheral blood. The receptor set was obtained from a human donor in a cohort sampled during active COVID-19.

The chain is built from TRBV7-3 and TRBJ2-1; D uncertain. The CDR3 is 15 residues long. The V gene's germline CDR1 is SGHTA and CDR2 FQGTGA. Trimming left V 1 base short and J 0 bases short, with 7 bases between. Written as DNA, the CDR3 is TGTGCCAGCAGCTTAAGCGGCAGCTCCTACAATGAGCAGTTCTTC. It is translated as CASSLSGSSYNEQFF. Combining the CDR3 with reference TRBV7-3 and TRBJ2-1 gives the whole variable domain GAGVSQTPSNKVTEKGKYVELRCDPISGHTALYWYRQSLGQGPEFLIYFQGTGAADDSGLPNDRFFAVRPEGSVSTLKIQRTERGDSAVYLCASSLSGSSYNEQFFGPGTRLTVL.

This clone was observed a handful of times. This chain joins TRBV27 and TRBJ2-7; 9 bases agree with TRBD2. CDR1 and CDR2 from the germline V gene are MNHEY and SMNVEV (reference sequence). The CDR3 is 17 amino acids. V lost 6 bases, J lost 0 bases, and 12 bases stayed unmatched. CDR3 loop: CASRATSGSYLSYEQYF. DNA of the CDR3: TGTGCCAGCAGAGCGACTAGCGGTTCTTACCTCTCCTACGAGCAGTACTTC.

The rearrangement links TRBV10-3 to TRBJ2-5, with D perhaps TRBD1 (6 bases). Trimming took 0 bases from V and 2 from J, leaving 7 bases between them. CDR3 size: 14 residues. CDR1 and CDR2 (germline): ENHRY, SYGVKD. CDR3 sequence (DNA): TGTGCCATCAGTGAGTCACAGGGACAAGAGACCCAGTACTTC. The encoded protein is CAISESQGQETQYF.

The chain is built from TRBV5-8 and TRBJ2-3; 16 bases agree with TRBD2. This CDR3 has 16 amino acids. Germline assignment: CDR1 SGHTS and CDR2 YDEGEE. With V trimmed by 4 bases and J by 4 bases, 3 bases remained unmatched. This CDR3 reads CASSEGTSGRADTQYF. The CDR3 DNA reads TGTGCCAGCAGCGAAGGGACTAGCGGGAGGGCAGATACGCAGTATTTT.

This chain connects TRBV18 to TRBJ2-7; TRBD1 matches at 7 bases. From germline, CDR1 is KGHSH and CDR2 LQKENI. The CDR3 is 14 residues long. J lost 6 bases, V lost 3 bases, and 8 bases had no gene match. The CDR3 DNA sequence: TGTGCCAGCTCACCCCGACAGGGAGTCGGCGAGCAGTACTTC. Translated, it gives CASSPRQGVGEQYF.

The chain couples TRBV3-1 (or the pseudogene TRBV3-2) to TRBJ1-1; D is possibly TRBD1 (5 bases). The V and J ends lost 5 bases and 1 base respectively, with 8 bases between them. Germline lookup yields CDR1 LGHDT and CDR2 YNNKEL (reference sequence). The CDR3 contains 13 residues. The CDR3 DNA sequence: TGTGCCAGCAGCTTCGGGGGGAACACTGAAGCTTTCTTT. Translating it yields CASSFGGNTEAFF.

This clone is a singleton in its sample. The gene calls are TRBV24-1 and TRBJ2-1, with 13 positions matching TRBD2. Unmatched junction bases numbered 10, after V lost 6 bases and J lost 9 bases. The CDR3 consists of 16 residues. The germline CDR1 and CDR2 sequences are KGHDR and SFDVKD. The CDR3 region is CATSTAGTSGTGEQFF. The CDR3, as DNA: TGTGCCACCAGTACGGCCGGGACTAGCGGGACTGGTGAGCAGTTCTTC.

The chain links TRBV3-1 (or the pseudogene TRBV3-2) to TRBJ2-1; TRBD2 agrees at 12 bases. The CDR3 runs 16 residues. Germline CDR1 is LGHDT and CDR2 is YNNKEL (reference sequence). The V gene end was trimmed by 4 bases and the J gene end by 2 bases; junction bases not matched to a gene: 3. The CDR3 bases are TGTGCCAGCAGCCGTTCTAGCGGGGGGGCCTACAATGAGCAGTTCTTC. This codes for CASSRSSGGAYNEQFF.

This clone was picked up one time. V and J are TRBV5-1 and TRBJ2-1, with 10 bases identical to TRBD2. Per the germline V gene, CDR1 is SGHRS and CDR2 is YFSETQ. The CDR3 spans 16 residues. V gave up 4 bases and J gave up 0 bases; unmatched junction bases: 4. The CDR3, as DNA: TGCGCCAGCAGCCCCGCTAGCGGGAGCTCCTACAATGAGCAGTTCTTC. Translating it yields CASSPASGSSYNEQFF.

The chain links TRBV12-3 or TRBV12-4 to TRBJ2-5; D remains unclear. V lost 6 bases to trimming and J lost 5 bases, with 10 bases between them. The CDR3 spans 12 residues. The CDR3 protein is CASREKRETQYF. CDR3 nucleotide sequence: TGTGCCAGCAGAGAAAAGAGGGAGACCCAGTACTTC.

The chain couples TRBV9 to TRBJ1-1; no firm D call. The CDR3 runs 13 residues. Germline V gene data show CDR1 as SGDLS and CDR2 as YYNGEE. V lost 0 bases and J lost 3, with 6 bases in between. The CDR3: CASSVASDTEAFF. The DNA of the CDR3 is TGTGCCAGCAGCGTAGCTTCCGACACTGAAGCTTTCTTT.

The J gene is TRBJ1-4, the V gene TRBV6-5; no clear D gene. Per the germline V gene, CDR1 is MNHEY and CDR2 is SVGAGI. The CDR3 totals 16 residues. V gave up 0 bases and J gave up 6 bases, with 14 bases separating them. The CDR3 nucleotides read TGTGCCAGCAGTTACTCGAACCCCGGGGTTGATGAAAAACTGTTTTTT. Translation gives CASSYSNPGVDEKLFF.

V gene TRBV5-1 combines with J gene TRBJ2-1; D is possibly TRBD1 (6 bases). This CDR3 is 14 amino acids long. V lost 2 bases to trimming and J lost 8 bases, with 14 bases between them. Per the germline V gene, CDR1 is SGHRS and CDR2 is YFSETQ. CDR3 sequence: CASSLQGISHEQFF. CDR3 nucleotides: TGCGCCAGCAGCTTACAGGGTATATCACATGAGCAGTTCTTC.

J is TRBJ2-3 and V is TRBV3-1 (or the pseudogene TRBV3-2), with 13 bases lining up with TRBD2. CDR1 and CDR2 from the germline V gene are LGHDT and YNNKEL (reference sequence). The CDR3 is 16 amino acids. The V gene end was trimmed by 3 bases and the J gene end by 4 bases; junction bases not matched to a gene: 4. The CDR3 protein is CASSQLTSGRADTQYF. Written as DNA, the CDR3 is TGTGCCAGCAGCCAGTTAACTAGCGGGAGGGCAGATACGCAGTATTTT.

The V and J genes are TRBV3-1 (or the pseudogene TRBV3-2) and TRBJ1-6; TRBD1 agrees at 8 bases. After removal of 1 base from V and 10 bases from J, the junction contained 3 bases not matched to a gene. CDR3 length equals 14 residues. Germline CDR1 LGHDT, CDR2 YNNKEL (reference sequence). CDR3 bases: TGTGCCAGCAGCCAAGCAGGGGGCTTCTCACCCCTCCACTTT. The encoded protein is CASSQAGGFSPLHF.

CDR3 DNA: TGTGCCAGCAGTTTTGGGGGTGGAGGGGTCACTGAAGCTTTCTTT. Protein sequence: CASSFGGGGVTEAFF. The chain is built from TRBV27 and TRBJ1-1, with D tentatively TRBD1 (5 bases). Germline V gives CDR1 MNHEY, CDR2 SMNVEV (reference sequence). V was clipped by 3 bases and J by 4 bases, with 15 bases between them. The CDR3 consists of 15 residues.

This clone was detected once. This CDR3 is CASSYSGLKNQPQHF. In DNA, the CDR3 is TGTGCCAGCAGTTACTCGGGCCTTAAAAATCAGCCCCAGCATTTT. V is TRBV6-5 and J is TRBJ1-5; D remains unclear. CDR1 is MNHEY and CDR2 is SVGAGI in the germline V gene. The V and J ends lost 0 bases and 4 bases respectively, with 10 bases between them. There are 15 residues in the CDR3.